This passage covers 3 T cell receptor beta chains from one sample sequenced in a study of T cells in localized non-small cell lung cancer. Method: immunoSEQ multiplex PCR; TCRdb's copy keeps in-frame clones and lacks some. The repertoire holds 40,000 or so clones, about four fifths seen once, with about a third in the top ten. The source material was PBMCs, sampled before any cancer treatment. The source is a woman between 35 and 75 years old with stage II squamous cell lung carcinoma.

The chain links TRBV7-8 to TRBJ1-1; D not certain. The V gene lost 7 bases and the J gene lost 0 bases, with 9 bases spanning the gap. The CDR3 length is 13 residues. Looked up from germline, CDR1 is SGHVS and CDR2 is FQNEAQ. CDR3 in DNA: TGTGCCAGCACTAGCGGTTTGAACACTGAAGCTTTCTTT. It is translated as CASTSGLNTEAFF.

The J gene is TRBJ1-2, the V gene TRBV5-5, with a weak D call TRBD1 (5 bases). Germline V gene data show CDR1 as SGHKS and CDR2 as YYEKEE (reference sequence). Trimming stripped 3 bases from V and 14 bases from J, with 14 bases between. The CDR3 runs to 11 residues. Here the CDR3 DNA reads TGTGCCAGCAGCTCCGGGACGGCTTATACCTTC. Translated: CASSSGTAYTF.

The chain links TRBV9 to TRBJ2-1; no firm D call. Germline CDR1 is SGDLS and CDR2 is YYNGEE. V lost 4 bases, J lost 8 bases, and 13 bases lay in between. CDR3 length equals 13 residues. The CDR3 DNA reads as TGTGCCAGCAGCTCCCGGCCAGGAGATGAGCAGTTCTTC. It specifies CASSSRPGDEQFF.